The clone carrying this T cell receptor (beta chain) has ten or more counts. The sample comes from a study of metastatic and nonmetastatic thyroid tumors. Each patient went into thyroid surgery without having received any treatment. The V segment lost 0 bases and the J segment 0 bases; nucleotides outside the gene matches: 2. CDR3 length equals 16 residues. CDR1 is MNHNY, CDR2 SVGAGI, per germline (reference sequence). TCRdb called clones again from the PCR reads with MiXCR. The top ten clones hold approximately 3.8% of a sample with around 46,000 clones, approximately 20% of them seen once. The clonotype was recovered from a male donor with papillary thyroid cancer or a benign thyroid nodule (not recorded which). Some clones in this sample may be carry-over from other donors' samples. The sequencing sample was made of blood. The chain uses TRBV6-6 and TRBJ2-4, with TRBD1 identical over 7 bases. The CDR3 sequence: CASSYSQGLAKNIQYF. The CDR3 bases are TGTGCCAGCAGTTACTCACAGGGGCTAGCCAAAAACATTCAGTACTTC.